The 11 T cell receptor beta chains below all came from one sample that was sequenced in a study of blood T cell repertoires in COVID-19. Sequencing used immunoSEQ multiplex PCR; TCRdb keeps in-frame clones, though not all of them. This sample has over 10,000 clones, with over 75% found just once. The sequenced material came from peripheral blood. These TCRs come from a human donor in a cohort sampled during active COVID-19.

This rearrangement joins TRBV7-9 to TRBJ2-7; possibly TRBD2 for D (6 bases). Germline V gene data show CDR1 as SEHNR and CDR2 as FQNEAQ (reference sequence). The CDR3 length is 13 residues. V shed 8 bases and J shed 5 bases, with 16 bases lying between them. CDR3 in amino acids: CASGTGTSDEQYF. The CDR3 DNA follows: TGTGCCAGCGGAACCGGGACTTCAGACGAGCAGTACTTC.

The chain has TRBV9 and TRBJ1-2; D not certain. In germline, CDR1 is SGDLS, CDR2 YYNGEE. CDR3 length: 13 amino acids. The V and J ends lost 3 bases and 6 bases respectively, with 12 bases between them. The DNA of the CDR3 is TGTGCCAGCAGCGCATTTGATACTGATGGCTACACCTTC. Its translation: CASSAFDTDGYTF.

The chain is built from TRBV2 and TRBJ2-1; a weak D match, TRBD1 (6 bases). V shed 6 bases and J shed 0 bases, with 15 bases lying between them. The CDR3 totals 16 residues. Germline-derived CDR1 and CDR2 are SNHLY and FYNNEI. The chain's CDR3 is CASRGAGVSSYNEQFF. CDR3 sequence (DNA): TGTGCCAGCAGGGGGGCCGGGGTGAGCTCCTACAATGAGCAGTTCTTC.

The chain employs TRBV5-4 and TRBJ1-6; D gene ambiguous. Germline CDR1 and CDR2: SGHNT and YYREEE (reference sequence). The CDR3 runs to 14 residues. Trimming left V 0 bases short and J 7 bases short, with 8 bases between. CDR3 nucleotide sequence: TGTGCCAGCAGCTTGGGTCAGGCCAATTCACCCCTCCACTTT. Translated: CASSLGQANSPLHF.

This chain links TRBV2 with TRBJ2-5; perhaps TRBD2 as D (5 bases). This CDR3 comprises 13 residues. V shed 2 bases and J shed 7 bases, with 11 bases lying between them. Germline CDR1 reads SNHLY; CDR2 reads FYNNEI. CDR3 coding DNA: TGTGCCAGCAGTGAACGGAGCGGAGGGACCCAGTACTTC. This encodes CASSERSGGTQYF.

This rearrangement joins TRBV9 to TRBJ1-2, with a tentative D call TRBD1 (5 bases). The germline V and J ends were trimmed by 0 bases and 7 bases, with 13 bases remaining between them. The CDR3 runs to 14 residues. Germline CDR1 and CDR2: SGDLS and YYNGEE. In nucleotides, the CDR3 is TGTGCCAGCAGCGTAGTTGGGGCACTGACTGGCTACACCTTC. It translates to CASSVVGALTGYTF.

The V call is TRBV7-9, the J call TRBJ1-4, with TRBD1 as a possible D gene (6 bases). The CDR3 totals 15 residues. The germline V gene has CDR1 SEHNR and CDR2 FQNEAQ (reference sequence). Trimming left V 5 bases short and J 10 bases short, with 20 bases between. The DNA of the CDR3 is TGTGCCAGCAGCCTCCTTCAGGGGCCGGGGCCAAAACTGTTTTTT. The encoded protein is CASSLLQGPGPKLFF.

This chain connects TRBV3-1 (or the pseudogene TRBV3-2) to TRBJ2-3; 7 bases line up with TRBD2. Germline V gene sequence: CDR1 LGHDT, CDR2 YNNKEL (reference sequence). After removal of 3 bases from V and 3 bases from J, the junction contained 18 bases not matched to a gene. The CDR3 consists of 19 residues. CDR3 loop: CASSHTTLGGRRLTDTQYF. CDR3 nucleotides: TGTGCCAGCAGCCATACAACCCTCGGCGGGAGAAGATTGACAGATACGCAGTATTTT.

V and J are TRBV29-1 and TRBJ2-7; no definite D call. The CDR3 extends over 12 amino acids. Germline values: CDR1 SQVTM, CDR2 ANQGSEA. Trimming cost V 7 bases and J 2 bases, with 12 bases left between them. CDR3 loop: CSGARTPYEQYF. CDR3 bases: TGCAGCGGTGCGAGAACTCCCTACGAGCAGTACTTC.

Only a few counts were recorded for this clone. The rearrangement joins TRBV28 to TRBJ2-7; tentative D call: TRBD1 (5 bases). V was shortened by 9 bases and J by 7 bases, with 13 bases between the two germline ends. The germline CDR1 and CDR2 sequences are MDHEN and SYDVKM. This CDR3 has 11 residues. The CDR3 reads CASASNREQYF. The CDR3 region has the DNA TGTGCCAGTGCCTCCAACAGGGAGCAGTACTTC.

The chain uses TRBV7-9 and TRBJ1-2; 8 bases align to TRBD1. The CDR3 loop spans 14 amino acids. CDR1 and CDR2 from the germline V gene are SEHNR and FQNEAQ (reference sequence). The V segment lost 5 bases and the J segment 6 bases; nucleotides outside the gene matches: 8. CDR3 bases: TGTGCCAGCAGCCGAATTGGACAGGGCGATGGCTACACCTTC. Translated, it gives CASSRIGQGDGYTF.